This T cell receptor beta chain was identified during a study of breast tumors, draining lymph nodes, adjacent tissues. Study-wide results and limits: Tumor TCR diversity was below lymph nodes but above nontumor tissue. Findings are consistent with lymph node origin and intratumoral expansion of most tumor T cells. Tumor T cell lymph node origin was a supported hypothesis, not proven. Tumor and nontumor repertoires were significantly more similar in luminal-like than in basal-like breast cancer.

Using its own MiXCR run on the multiplex PCR reads, TCRdb lists one record per CDR3 protein. This table holds about 100,000 distinct CDR3 sequences, approximately 22% found once. Trimming cost V 0 bases and J 1 base, with 12 bases left between them. This CDR3 is 17 amino acids long. Germline values: CDR1 MNHNY, CDR2 SVGAGI (reference sequence). Axillary draining lymph nodes of breast cancer patients supplied the node samples. This clonotype was seen more than once but under ten times. Its antigen is still unknown. Material for sequencing was axillary lymph node tissue. This clonotype originated in a female donor with breast cancer. Some clones in this sample may be carry-over from other donors' samples. The V call is TRBV6-6, the J call TRBJ2-2; TRBD2 is a possible D gene (7 bases). The chain's CDR3 is CASSYSGGGLNTGELFF. The CDR3 region has the DNA TGTGCCAGCAGTTACTCGGGAGGGGGACTGAACACCGGGGAGCTGTTTTTT.